This T cell receptor beta chain comes out of a study of CD8+CD57+ T cells in acquired aplastic anemia. Study context: Sorted CD4+ and CD8+ cells yielded DNA averaging approximately 3.4 ug. CD4+ cell libraries from healthy donors averaged approximately 9.9 million reads. Whole-study findings and limits: Simpson's diversity of CD8+ cells was not significantly different in patients compared with controls.

Germline loops: CDR1 MNHNS, CDR2 SASEGT. CDR3 length equals 13 residues. Trimming cost V 6 bases and J 1 base, with 9 bases left between them. This clonotype was picked up many times. Its antigen remains unknown. It was genomic DNA that served as the template for profiling TCR beta VDJ and CDR3. TCRdb passed the reads through MiXCR, listing each CDR3 protein once. The repertoire holds roughly 150,000 distinct CDR3 sequences, with 35% to 55% as singletons. This sequence was found in a human donor in good health. The chain is built from TRBV6-1 and TRBJ2-5; D unclear. Sequencing was done on a sample of sorted CD4+, CD8+, or CD8+CD57+ T cells (not recorded which) from PBMCs. The CDR3 protein is CASRFLGQETQYF. The CDR3, as DNA: TGTGCCAGCAGATTCTTGGGCCAAGAGACCCAGTACTTC.